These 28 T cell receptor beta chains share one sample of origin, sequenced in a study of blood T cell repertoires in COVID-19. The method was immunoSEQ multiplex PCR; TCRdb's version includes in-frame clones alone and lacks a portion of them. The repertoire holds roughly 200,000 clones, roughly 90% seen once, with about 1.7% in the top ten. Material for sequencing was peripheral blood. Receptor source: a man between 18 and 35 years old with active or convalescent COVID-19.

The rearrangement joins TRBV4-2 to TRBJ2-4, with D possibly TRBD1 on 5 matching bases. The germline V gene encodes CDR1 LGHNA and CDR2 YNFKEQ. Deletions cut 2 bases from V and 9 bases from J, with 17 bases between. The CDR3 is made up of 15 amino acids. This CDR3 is CASSQYTTDSGIQYF. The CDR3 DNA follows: TGTGCCAGCAGCCAATACACGACAGACTCGGGCATTCAGTACTTC.

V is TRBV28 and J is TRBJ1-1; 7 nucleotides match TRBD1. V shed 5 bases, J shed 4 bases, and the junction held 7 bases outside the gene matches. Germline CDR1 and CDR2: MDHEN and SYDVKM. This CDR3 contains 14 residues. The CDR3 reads CASSSAQGGTEAFF. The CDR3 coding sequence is TGTGCCAGCAGTAGTGCCCAGGGGGGCACTGAAGCTTTCTTT.

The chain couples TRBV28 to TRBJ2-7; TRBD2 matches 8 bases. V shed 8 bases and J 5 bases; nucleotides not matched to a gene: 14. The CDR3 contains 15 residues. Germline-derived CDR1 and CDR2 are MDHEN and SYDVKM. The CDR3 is CASGSPGGVVDEQYF. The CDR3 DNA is TGTGCCAGCGGGTCCCCGGGGGGGGTCGTGGACGAGCAGTACTTC.

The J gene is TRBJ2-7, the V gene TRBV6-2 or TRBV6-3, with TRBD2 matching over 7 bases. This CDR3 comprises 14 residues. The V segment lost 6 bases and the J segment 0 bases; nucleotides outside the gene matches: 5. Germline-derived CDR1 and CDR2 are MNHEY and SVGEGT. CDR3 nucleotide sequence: TGTGCCAGCAGCGGGGGGTCGAGCTCCTACGAGCAGTACTTC. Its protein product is CASSGGSSSYEQYF.

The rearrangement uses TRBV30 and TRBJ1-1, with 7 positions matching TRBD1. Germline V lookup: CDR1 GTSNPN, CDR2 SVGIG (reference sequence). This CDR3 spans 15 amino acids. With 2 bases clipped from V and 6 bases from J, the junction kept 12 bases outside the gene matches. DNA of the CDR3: TGTGCCTGGAGTCCCAGGGGGGCGCGTAGCGCTGAAGCTTTCTTT. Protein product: CAWSPRGARSAEAFF.

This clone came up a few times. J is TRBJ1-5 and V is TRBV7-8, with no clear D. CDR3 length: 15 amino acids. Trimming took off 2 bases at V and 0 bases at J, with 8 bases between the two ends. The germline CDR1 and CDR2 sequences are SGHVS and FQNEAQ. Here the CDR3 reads CASSLSVYSNQPQHF. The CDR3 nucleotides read TGTGCCAGCAGCTTAAGTGTCTATAGCAATCAGCCCCAGCATTTT.

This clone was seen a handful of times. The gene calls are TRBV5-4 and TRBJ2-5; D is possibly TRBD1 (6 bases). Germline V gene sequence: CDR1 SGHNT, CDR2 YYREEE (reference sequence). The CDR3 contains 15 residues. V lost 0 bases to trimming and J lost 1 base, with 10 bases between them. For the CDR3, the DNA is TGTGCCAGCAGCTTGGACCCGGACAGCCAAGAGACCCAGTACTTC. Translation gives CASSLDPDSQETQYF.

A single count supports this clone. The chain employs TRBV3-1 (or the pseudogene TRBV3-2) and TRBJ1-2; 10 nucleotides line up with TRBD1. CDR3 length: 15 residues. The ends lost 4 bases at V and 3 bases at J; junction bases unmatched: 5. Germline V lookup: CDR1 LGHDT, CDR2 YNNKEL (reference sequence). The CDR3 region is CASSPRDRGHYGYTF. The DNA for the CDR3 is TGTGCCAGCAGCCCGCGGGACAGGGGCCACTATGGCTACACCTTC.

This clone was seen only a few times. The CDR3 sequence: CASSPVQDGWTEAFF. In DNA, the CDR3 is TGTGCCAGCTCACCAGTACAGGATGGGTGGACTGAAGCTTTCTTT. The V call is TRBV18, the J call TRBJ1-1; D is possibly TRBD1 (5 bases). Per the germline V gene, CDR1 is KGHSH and CDR2 is LQKENI. The CDR3 totals 15 residues. Trimming removed 2 bases at V and 5 bases at J, with 15 bases between.

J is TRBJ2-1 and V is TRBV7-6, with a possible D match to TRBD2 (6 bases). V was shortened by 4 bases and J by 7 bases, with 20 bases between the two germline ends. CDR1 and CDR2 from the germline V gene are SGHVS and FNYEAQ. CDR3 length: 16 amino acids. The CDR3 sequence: CASSSNPGTEGNEQFF. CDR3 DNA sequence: TGTGCCAGCAGCTCCAACCCCGGGACGGAGGGGAATGAGCAGTTCTTC.

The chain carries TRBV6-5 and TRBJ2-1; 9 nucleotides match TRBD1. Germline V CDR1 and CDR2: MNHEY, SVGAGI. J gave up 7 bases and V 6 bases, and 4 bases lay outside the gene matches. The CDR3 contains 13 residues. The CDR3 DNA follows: TGTGCCAGCAGGAGGACAGGGGCAAATGAGCAGTTCTTC. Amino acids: CASRRTGANEQFF.

CDR3 residues: CASSQAGFNEQFF. CDR3 DNA: TGTGCCAGCAGCCAAGCAGGGTTCAATGAGCAGTTCTTC. The chain has TRBV14 and TRBJ2-1, with D possibly TRBD1 on 5 matching bases. V gave up 1 base and J gave up 6 bases, with 7 bases separating them. The CDR3 contains 13 residues. Germline CDR1 SGHDN, CDR2 FVKESK.

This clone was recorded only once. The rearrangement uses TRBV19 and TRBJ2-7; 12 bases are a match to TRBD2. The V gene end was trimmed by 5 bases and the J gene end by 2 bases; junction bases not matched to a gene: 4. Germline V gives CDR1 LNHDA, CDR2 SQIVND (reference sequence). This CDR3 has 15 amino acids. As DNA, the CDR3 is TGTGCCAGTAGTCCTAGCGGGAGGGGCCCCTACGAGCAGTACTTC. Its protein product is CASSPSGRGPYEQYF.

CDR3 nucleotide sequence: TGTGCCAGCAGGGGCTGGGTAAACACCGGGGAGCTGTTTTTT. Protein product: CASRGWVNTGELFF. The chain recombines TRBV2 with TRBJ2-2, with no clear D. The length of the CDR3 is 14 residues. The V gene lost 6 bases and the J gene lost 2 bases, with 10 bases spanning the gap. Germline assignment: CDR1 SNHLY and CDR2 FYNNEI.

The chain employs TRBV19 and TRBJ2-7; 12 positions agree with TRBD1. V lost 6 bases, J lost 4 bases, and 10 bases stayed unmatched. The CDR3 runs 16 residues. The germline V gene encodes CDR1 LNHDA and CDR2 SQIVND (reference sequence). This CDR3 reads CASRIPGTGGGYEQYF. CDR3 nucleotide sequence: TGTGCCAGTAGGATCCCCGGGACAGGGGGCGGGTACGAGCAGTACTTC.

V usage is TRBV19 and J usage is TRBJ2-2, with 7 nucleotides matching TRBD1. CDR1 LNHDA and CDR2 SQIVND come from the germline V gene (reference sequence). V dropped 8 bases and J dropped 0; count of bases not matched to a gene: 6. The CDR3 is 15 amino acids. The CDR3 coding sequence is TGTGCCAGTGGAGCCGGGACAGCGAACACCGGGGAGCTGTTTTTT. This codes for CASGAGTANTGELFF.

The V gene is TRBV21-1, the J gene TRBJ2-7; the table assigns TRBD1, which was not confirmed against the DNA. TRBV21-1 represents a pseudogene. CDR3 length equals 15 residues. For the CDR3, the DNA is TGTGCCAGCAGCAAAGTTAGGGGGTCCACTTACGAGCAGTACTTC. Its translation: CASSKVRGSTYEQYF.

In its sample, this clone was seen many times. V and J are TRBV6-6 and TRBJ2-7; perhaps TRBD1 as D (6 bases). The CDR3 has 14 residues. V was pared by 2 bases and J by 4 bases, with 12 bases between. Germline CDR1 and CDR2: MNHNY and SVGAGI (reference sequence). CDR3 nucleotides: TGTGCCAGCAGTTACGCCCGGGACAAATACGAGCAGTACTTC. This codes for CASSYARDKYEQYF.

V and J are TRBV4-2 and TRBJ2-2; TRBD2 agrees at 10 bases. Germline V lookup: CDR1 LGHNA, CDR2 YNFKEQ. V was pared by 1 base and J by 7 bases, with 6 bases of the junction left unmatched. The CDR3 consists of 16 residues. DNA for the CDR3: TGTGCCAGCAGCCAAGTGCTAGCGGGAGACCTCGGGGAGCTGTTTTTT. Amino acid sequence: CASSQVLAGDLGELFF.

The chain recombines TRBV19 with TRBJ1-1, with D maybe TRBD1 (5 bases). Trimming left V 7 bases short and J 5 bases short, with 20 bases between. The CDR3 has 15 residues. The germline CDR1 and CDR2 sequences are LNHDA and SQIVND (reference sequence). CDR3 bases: TGTGCCAGTACGGCACCCAGACAGTTTGCAACTGAAGCTTTCTTT. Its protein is CASTAPRQFATEAFF. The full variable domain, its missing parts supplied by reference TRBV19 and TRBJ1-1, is DGGITQSPKYLFRKEGQNVTLSCEQNLNHDAMYWYRQDPGQGLRLIYYSQIVNDFQKGDIAEGYSVSREKKESFPLTVTSAQKNPTAFYLCASTAPRQFATEAFFGQGTRLTVV.

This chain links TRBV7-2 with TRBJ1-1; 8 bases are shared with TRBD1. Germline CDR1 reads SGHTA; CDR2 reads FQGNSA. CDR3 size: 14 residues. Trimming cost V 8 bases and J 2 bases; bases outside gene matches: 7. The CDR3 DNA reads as TGTGCCAGCCGTTTCCCAGGGGGCAACACTGAAGCTTTCTTT. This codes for CASRFPGGNTEAFF.

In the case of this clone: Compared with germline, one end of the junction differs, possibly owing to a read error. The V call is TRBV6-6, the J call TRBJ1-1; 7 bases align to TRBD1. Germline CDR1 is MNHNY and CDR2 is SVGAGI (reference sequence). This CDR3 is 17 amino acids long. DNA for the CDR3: TGTGCCACCAGTCAATCAATTCCGGGACAGAGGAACACTGAAGCTTTCTTT. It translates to CATSQSIPGQRNTEAFF.

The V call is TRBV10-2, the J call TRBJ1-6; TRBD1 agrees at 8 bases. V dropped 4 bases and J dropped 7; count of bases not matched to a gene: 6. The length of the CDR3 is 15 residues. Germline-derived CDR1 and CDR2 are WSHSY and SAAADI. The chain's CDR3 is CASSVGQGVNSPLHF. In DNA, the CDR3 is TGCGCCAGCAGTGTAGGACAGGGAGTAAATTCACCCCTCCACTTT.

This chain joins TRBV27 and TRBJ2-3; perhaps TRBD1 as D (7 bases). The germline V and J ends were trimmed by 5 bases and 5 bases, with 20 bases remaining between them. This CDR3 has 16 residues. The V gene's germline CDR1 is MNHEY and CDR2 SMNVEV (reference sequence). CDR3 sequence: CASSSPGRGVEDTQYF. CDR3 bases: TGTGCCAGCAGTAGCCCGGGCAGGGGGGTGGAAGATACGCAGTATTTT.

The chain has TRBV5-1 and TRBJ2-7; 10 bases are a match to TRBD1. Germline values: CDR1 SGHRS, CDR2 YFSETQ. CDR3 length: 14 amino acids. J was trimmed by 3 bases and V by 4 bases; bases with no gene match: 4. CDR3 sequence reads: CASSQGQGGYEQYF. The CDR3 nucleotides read TGCGCCAGCAGCCAAGGACAGGGGGGCTACGAGCAGTACTTC.

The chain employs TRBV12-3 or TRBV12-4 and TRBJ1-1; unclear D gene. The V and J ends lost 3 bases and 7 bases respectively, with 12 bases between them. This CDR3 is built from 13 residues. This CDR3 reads CASSLDVGGEAFF. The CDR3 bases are TGTGCCAGCAGTTTGGATGTAGGAGGTGAAGCTTTCTTT.

The CDR3 reads CAWSMGGEQYF. CDR3 sequence (DNA): TGTGCCTGGAGTATGGGGGGCGAGCAGTACTTC. This sequence joins TRBV30 and TRBJ2-7, with D tentatively TRBD2 (6 bases). With 2 bases removed from V and 6 bases from J, the gap between germline ends came to 8 bases. The CDR3 has 11 amino acids. The V gene's germline CDR1 is GTSNPN and CDR2 SVGIG (reference sequence).

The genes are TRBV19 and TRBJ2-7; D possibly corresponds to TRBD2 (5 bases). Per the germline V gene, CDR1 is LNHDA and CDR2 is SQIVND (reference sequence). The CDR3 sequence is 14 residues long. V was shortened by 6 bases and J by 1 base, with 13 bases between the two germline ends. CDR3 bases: TGTGCCAGTAGCCGGACTTGGGGTTCCTACGAGCAGTACTTC. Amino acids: CASSRTWGSYEQYF.